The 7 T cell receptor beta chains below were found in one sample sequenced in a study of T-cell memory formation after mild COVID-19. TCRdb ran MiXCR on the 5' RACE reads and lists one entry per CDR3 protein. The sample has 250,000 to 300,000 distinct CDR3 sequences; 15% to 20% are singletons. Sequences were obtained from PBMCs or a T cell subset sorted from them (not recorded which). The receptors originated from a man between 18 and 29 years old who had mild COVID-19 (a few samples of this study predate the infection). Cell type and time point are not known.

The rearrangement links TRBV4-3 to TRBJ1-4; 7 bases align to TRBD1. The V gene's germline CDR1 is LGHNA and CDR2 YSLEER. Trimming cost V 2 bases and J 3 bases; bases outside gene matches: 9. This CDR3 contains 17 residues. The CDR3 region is CASSQFDRAIANEKLFF. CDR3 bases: TGCGCCAGCAGCCAATTCGACAGGGCTATTGCTAATGAAAAACTGTTTTTT.

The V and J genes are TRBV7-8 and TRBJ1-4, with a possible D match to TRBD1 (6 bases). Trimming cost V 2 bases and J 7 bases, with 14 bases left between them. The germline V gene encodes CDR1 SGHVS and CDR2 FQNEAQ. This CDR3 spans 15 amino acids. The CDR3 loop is CASSLRGLRGEKLFF. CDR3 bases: TGTGCCAGCAGCTTACGAGGTCTCAGGGGTGAAAAACTGTTTTTT. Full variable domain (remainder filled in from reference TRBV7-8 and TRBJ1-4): GAGVSQSPRYKVAKRGQDVALRCDPISGHVSLFWYQQALGQGPEFLTYFQNEAQLDKSGLPSDRFFAERPEGSVSTLKIQRTQQEDSAVYLCASSLRGLRGEKLFFGSGTQLSVL.

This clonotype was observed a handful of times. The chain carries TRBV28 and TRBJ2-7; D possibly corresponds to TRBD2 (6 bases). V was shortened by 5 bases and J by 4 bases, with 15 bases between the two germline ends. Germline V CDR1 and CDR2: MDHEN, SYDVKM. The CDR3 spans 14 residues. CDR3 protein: CASSPAGSHYEQYV. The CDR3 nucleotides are TGTGCCAGCAGTCCCGCGGGAAGCCATTACGAGCAGTACGTC.

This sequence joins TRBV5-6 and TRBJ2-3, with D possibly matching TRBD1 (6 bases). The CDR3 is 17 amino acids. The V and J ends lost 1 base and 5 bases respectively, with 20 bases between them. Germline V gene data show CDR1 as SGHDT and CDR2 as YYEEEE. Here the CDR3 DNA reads TGTGCCAGCAGCTTGTGGAGTCTGAGCAGGGGTGGAGATACGCAGTATTTT. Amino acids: CASSLWSLSRGGDTQYF.

The CDR3 region has the DNA TGCGCCAGCAGCTACGACGGGACCAACTCCTACGAGCAGTACTTC. Its protein product is CASSYDGTNSYEQYF. V gene TRBV5-1 combines with J gene TRBJ2-7; tentatively, D is TRBD1 or TRBD2 (5 bases each). Germline CDR1 is SGHRS and CDR2 is YFSETQ. This CDR3 spans 15 amino acids. The V gene lost 3 bases and the J gene lost 0 bases, with 13 bases spanning the gap. The whole variable domain, filled in from reference TRBV5-1 and TRBJ2-7, reads KAGVTQTPRYLIKTRGQQVTLSCSPISGHRSVSWYQQTPGQGLQFLFEYFSETQRNKGNFPGRFSGRQFSNSRSEMNVSTLELGDSALYLCASSYDGTNSYEQYFGPGTRLTVT.

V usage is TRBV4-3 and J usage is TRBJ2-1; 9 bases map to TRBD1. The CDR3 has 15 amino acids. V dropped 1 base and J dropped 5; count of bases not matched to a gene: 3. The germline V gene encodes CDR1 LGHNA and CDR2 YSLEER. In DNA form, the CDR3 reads TGCGCCAGCAGCCAAGGTTGGACAGGGGACAATGAGCAGTTCTTC. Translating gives CASSQGWTGDNEQFF.

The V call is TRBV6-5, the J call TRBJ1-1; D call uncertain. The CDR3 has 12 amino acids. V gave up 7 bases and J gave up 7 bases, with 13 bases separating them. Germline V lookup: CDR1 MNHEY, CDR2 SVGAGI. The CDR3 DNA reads TGTGCCAGCACCAATCGGGGAAGTGAAGCTTTCTTT. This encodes CASTNRGSEAFF.